Below are 5 T cell receptor beta chains sequenced from a single sample in a study of cytomegalovirus exposure and HLA in healthy donors (dated by TCRdb to 2017 to 2019). Libraries were prepared through the immunoSEQ multiplex PCR assay. For the multiplex PCR, a mixture combining 60 forward primers for TCR Vbeta segments and 13 reverse primers for TCR Jbeta segments was used. The immuneACCESS repertoire file appears here via TCRdb, limited to in-frame rearrangements. These files lack a portion of the clones; in checked studies, under half of the deficit traces to unresolved V genes, and the cause of the others is not known. This sample is represented by under 200,000 clones; 77% of them were singletons. Over 2.5% of the sample lies in the top ten. Sequencing used PBMCs. The receptor source for this set is a woman aged 40 to 49 in good health and CMV-seropositive.

This chain connects TRBV9 to TRBJ1-2; the D is unclear. The V end lost 0 bases, the J end lost 3 bases, and 9 bases lay between the germline ends. The length of the CDR3 is 14 residues. The germline gives CDR1 SGDLS, CDR2 YYNGEE. In nucleotides, the CDR3 is TGTGCCAGCAGCGTAGGAGGGCAAGACTATGGCTACACCTTC. It specifies CASSVGGQDYGYTF.

The chain links TRBV27 to TRBJ2-1; D is undetermined. Germline-derived CDR1 and CDR2 are MNHEY and SMNVEV (reference sequence). The CDR3 sequence is 16 residues long. V was cut by 1 base and J by 0 bases, with 10 bases left in between. The CDR3: CASSLYSRSSYNEQFF. The CDR3 region has the DNA TGTGCCAGCAGTTTATACTCACGGAGCTCCTACAATGAGCAGTTCTTC.

Turning to this clone: Within the sample, other DNA sequences also encode this same CDR3. This chain joins TRBV5-1 and TRBJ2-2; 9 bases agree with TRBD1. Per the germline V gene, CDR1 is SGHRS and CDR2 is YFSETQ. V shed 3 bases and J 2 bases; nucleotides not matched to a gene: 2. The CDR3 is made up of 15 amino acids. CDR3 DNA: TGCGCCAGCAGCTCGGGACAGGGCAACACCGGGGAGCTGTTTTTT. It codes for CASSSGQGNTGELFF.

The V gene is TRBV7-8, the J gene TRBJ1-2, with D hard to call. This CDR3 is 12 amino acids long. V was trimmed by 6 bases and J by 2 bases, leaving 7 bases between them. Germline CDR1 SGHVS, CDR2 FQNEAQ. The CDR3 nucleotides read TGTGCCAGCAGTGGGAGGAACTATGGCTACACCTTC. The encoded protein is CASSGRNYGYTF. Based on the CDR3 plus reference TRBV7-8 and TRBJ1-2, the full variable domain is GAGVSQSPRYKVAKRGQDVALRCDPISGHVSLFWYQQALGQGPEFLTYFQNEAQLDKSGLPSDRFFAERPEGSVSTLKIQRTQQEDSAVYLCASSGRNYGYTFGSGTRLTVV.

The chain combines TRBV6-5 with TRBJ1-1; perhaps TRBD1 as D (6 bases). The CDR3 runs to 15 residues. Looked up from germline, CDR1 is MNHEY and CDR2 is SVGAGI. The V end lost 0 bases, the J end lost 6 bases, and 14 bases lay between the germline ends. CDR3 in amino acids: CASSYSSRGFAEAFF. In DNA form, the CDR3 reads TGTGCCAGCAGTTACTCGAGTAGGGGGTTCGCTGAAGCTTTCTTT.